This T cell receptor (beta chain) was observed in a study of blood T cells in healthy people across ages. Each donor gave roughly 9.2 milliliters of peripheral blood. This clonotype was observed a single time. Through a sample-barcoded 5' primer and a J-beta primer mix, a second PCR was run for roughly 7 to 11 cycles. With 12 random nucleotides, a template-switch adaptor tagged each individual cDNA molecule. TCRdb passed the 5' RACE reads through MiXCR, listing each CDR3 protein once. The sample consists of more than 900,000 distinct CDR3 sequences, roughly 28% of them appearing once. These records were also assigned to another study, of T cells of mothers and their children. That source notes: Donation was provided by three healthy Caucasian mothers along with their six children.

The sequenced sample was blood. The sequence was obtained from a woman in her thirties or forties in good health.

The CDR3 protein is CASSLEAAGEYQETQYF. The CDR3 DNA reads TGTGCCAGCAGCTTAGAGGCAGCGGGGGAGTACCAAGAGACCCAGTACTTC. The rearrangement uses TRBV7-6 and TRBJ2-5, with 8 bases matching TRBD2. The CDR3 is 17 residues long. The V gene end was trimmed by 1 base and the J gene end by 0 bases; junction bases not matched to a gene: 7. Germline assignment: CDR1 SGHVS and CDR2 FNYEAQ.